The clone carrying this T cell receptor (beta chain) was counted ten times or more. Its antigen is unidentified. Using its own MiXCR run on the 5' RACE reads, TCRdb lists one record per CDR3 protein. The sample records 120,000 to 150,000 distinct CDR3 sequences, approximately 3.5% being singletons. This sample is drawn from a study of identical twins. V was pared by 1 base and J by 4 bases, with 16 bases between. There are 16 residues in the CDR3. Germline V gives CDR1 MGHDK, CDR2 SYGVNS. Study conclusions and caveats: The same donors were not followed; conclusions instead depended on cross-sectional statistical analysis. Fewer insertions marked abundant cord blood beta clonotypes; young adult naive trended weakly, memory not at all. Those out-of-frame alpha sequences shared by twins showed an excess of low generation probability.

Healthy Caucasians were all of the donors. The gene calls are TRBV25-1 and TRBJ1-1; D not resolved. Sequenced input: memory T cells sorted from blood. The receptor comes from a man in his late teens or twenties in good health. CDR3 residues: CASSEFLVSRSTEAFF. CDR3 DNA: TGTGCCAGCAGTGAATTTTTGGTATCCCGAAGCACTGAAGCTTTCTTT.